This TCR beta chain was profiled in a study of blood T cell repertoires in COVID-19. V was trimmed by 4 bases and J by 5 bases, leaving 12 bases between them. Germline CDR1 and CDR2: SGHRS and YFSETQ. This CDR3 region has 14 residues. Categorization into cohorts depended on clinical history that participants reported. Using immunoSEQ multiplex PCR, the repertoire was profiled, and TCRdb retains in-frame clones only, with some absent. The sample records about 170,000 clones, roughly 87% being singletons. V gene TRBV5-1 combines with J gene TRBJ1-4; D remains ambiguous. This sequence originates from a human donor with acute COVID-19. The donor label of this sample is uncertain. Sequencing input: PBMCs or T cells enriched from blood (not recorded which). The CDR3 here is CASSLGRWNEKLFF. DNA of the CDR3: TGCGCCAGCAGCCTAGGTCGGTGGAATGAAAAACTGTTTTTT.